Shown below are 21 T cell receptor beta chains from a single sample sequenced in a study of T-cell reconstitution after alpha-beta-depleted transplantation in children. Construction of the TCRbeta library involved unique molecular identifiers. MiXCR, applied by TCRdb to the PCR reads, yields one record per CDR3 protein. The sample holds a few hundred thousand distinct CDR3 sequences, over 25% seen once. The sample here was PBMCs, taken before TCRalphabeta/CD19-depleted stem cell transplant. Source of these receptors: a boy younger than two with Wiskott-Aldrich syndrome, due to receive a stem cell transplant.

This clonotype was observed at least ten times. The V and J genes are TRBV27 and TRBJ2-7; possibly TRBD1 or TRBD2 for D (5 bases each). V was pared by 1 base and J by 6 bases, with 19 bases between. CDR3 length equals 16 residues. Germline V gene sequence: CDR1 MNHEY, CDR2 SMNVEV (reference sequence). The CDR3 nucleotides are TGTGCCAGCAGTTTATTACGGACGGGACCGTACTCCGAGCAGTACTTC. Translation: CASSLLRTGPYSEQYF.

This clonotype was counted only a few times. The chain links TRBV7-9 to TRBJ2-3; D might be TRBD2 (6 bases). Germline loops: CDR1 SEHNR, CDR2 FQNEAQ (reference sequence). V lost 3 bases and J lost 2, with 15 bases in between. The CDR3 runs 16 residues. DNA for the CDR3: TGTGCCAGCAGCTTCGGAGCGGGCACGGACACAGATACGCAGTATTTT. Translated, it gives CASSFGAGTDTDTQYF.

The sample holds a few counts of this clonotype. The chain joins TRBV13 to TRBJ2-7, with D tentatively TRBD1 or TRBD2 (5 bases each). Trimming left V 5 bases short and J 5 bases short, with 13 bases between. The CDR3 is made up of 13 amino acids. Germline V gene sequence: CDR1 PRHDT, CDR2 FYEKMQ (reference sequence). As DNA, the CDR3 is TGTGCCAGCAGCGCGAGGGGAACCGACGAGCAGTACTTC. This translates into CASSARGTDEQYF.

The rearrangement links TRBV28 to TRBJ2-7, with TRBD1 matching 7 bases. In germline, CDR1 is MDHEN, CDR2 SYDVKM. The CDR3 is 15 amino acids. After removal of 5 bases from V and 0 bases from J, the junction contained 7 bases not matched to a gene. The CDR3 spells CASSLRGLSSYEQYF. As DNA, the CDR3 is TGTGCCAGCAGTCTTAGGGGGCTCAGCTCCTACGAGCAGTACTTC.

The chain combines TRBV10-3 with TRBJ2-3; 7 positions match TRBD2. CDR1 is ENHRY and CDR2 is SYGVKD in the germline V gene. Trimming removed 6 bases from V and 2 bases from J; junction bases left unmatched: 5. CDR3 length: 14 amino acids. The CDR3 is CAIRREGSTDTQYF. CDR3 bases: TGTGCCATCAGGAGGGAGGGCTCCACAGATACGCAGTATTTT.

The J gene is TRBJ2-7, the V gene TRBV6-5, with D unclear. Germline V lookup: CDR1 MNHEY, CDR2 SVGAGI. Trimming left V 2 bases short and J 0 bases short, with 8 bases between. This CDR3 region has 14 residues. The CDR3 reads CASSYIDNSYEQYF. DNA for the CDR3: TGTGCCAGCAGTTACATAGACAACTCCTACGAGCAGTACTTC.

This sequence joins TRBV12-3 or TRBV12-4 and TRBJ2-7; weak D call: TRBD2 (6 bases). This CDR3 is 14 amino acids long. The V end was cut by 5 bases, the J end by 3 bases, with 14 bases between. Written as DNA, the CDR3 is TGTGCCAGCAGTCCGACTGGGAGGTACTACGAGCAGTACTTC. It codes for CASSPTGRYYEQYF.

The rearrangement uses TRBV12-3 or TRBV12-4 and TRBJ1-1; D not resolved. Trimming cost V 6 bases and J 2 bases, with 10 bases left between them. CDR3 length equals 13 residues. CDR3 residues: CASRMGGNTEAFF. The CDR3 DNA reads TGTGCCAGCAGAATGGGAGGAAACACTGAAGCTTTCTTT.

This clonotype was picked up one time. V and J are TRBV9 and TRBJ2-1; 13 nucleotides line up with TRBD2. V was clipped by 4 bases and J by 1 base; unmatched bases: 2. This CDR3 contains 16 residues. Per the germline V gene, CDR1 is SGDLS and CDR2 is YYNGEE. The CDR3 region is CASSPTSGRSYNEQFF. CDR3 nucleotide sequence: TGTGCCAGCAGCCCGACTAGCGGGAGGTCCTACAATGAGCAGTTCTTC.

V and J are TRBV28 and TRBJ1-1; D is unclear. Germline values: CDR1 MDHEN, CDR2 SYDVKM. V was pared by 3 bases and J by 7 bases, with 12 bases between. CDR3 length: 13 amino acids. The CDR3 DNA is TGTGCCAGCAGTTTCGTTTCCGGCATTGAAGCTTTCTTT. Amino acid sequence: CASSFVSGIEAFF.

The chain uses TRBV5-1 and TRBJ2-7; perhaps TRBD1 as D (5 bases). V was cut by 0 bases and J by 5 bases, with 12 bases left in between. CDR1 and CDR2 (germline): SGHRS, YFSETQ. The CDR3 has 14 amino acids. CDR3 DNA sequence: TGCGCCAGCAGCTTGGGGCGCAGGGCGGACGAGCAGTACTTC. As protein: CASSLGRRADEQYF.

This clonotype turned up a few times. CDR3 region: CASSYWGGQETQYF. In DNA form, the CDR3 reads TGTGCCAGCAGTTACTGGGGGGGCCAAGAGACCCAGTACTTC. The rearrangement links TRBV6-5 to TRBJ2-5; 7 bases line up with TRBD2. Germline V gives CDR1 MNHEY, CDR2 SVGAGI. The CDR3 sequence is 14 residues long. With V trimmed by 1 base and J by 1 base, 0 bases remained unmatched.

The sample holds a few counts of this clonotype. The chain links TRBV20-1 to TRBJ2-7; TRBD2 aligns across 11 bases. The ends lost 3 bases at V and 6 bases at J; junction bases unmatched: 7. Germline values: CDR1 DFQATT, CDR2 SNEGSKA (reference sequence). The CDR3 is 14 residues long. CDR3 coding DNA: TGCAGTGCTAGCGGGCCGGGACTAGCGGCCGAGCAGTACTTC. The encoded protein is CSASGPGLAAEQYF.

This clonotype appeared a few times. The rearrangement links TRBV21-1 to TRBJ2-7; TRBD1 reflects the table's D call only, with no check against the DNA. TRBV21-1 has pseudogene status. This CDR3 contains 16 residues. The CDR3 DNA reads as TGTGCCAGCAGCAAAGGGGCGACAGGGTCAGCCTACGAGCAGTACTTC. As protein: CASSKGATGSAYEQYF.

CDR3 DNA: TGTGCCAGCAGCTTAGGGACAGGGTCTAATGAAAAACTGTTTTTT. This sequence encodes CASSLGTGSNEKLFF. The rearrangement links TRBV7-9 to TRBJ1-4; the match to TRBD1 covers 8 bases. V was clipped by 1 base and J by 3 bases; unmatched bases: 1. The CDR3 is 15 amino acids. CDR1 SEHNR and CDR2 FQNEAQ come from the germline V gene (reference sequence). The full variable domain, with the rest looked up from reference TRBV7-9 and TRBJ1-4, is DTGVSQNPRHKITKRGQNVTFRCDPISEHNRLYWYRQTLGQGPEFLTYFQNEAQLEKSRLLSDRFSAERPKGSFSTLEIQRTEQGDSAMYLCASSLGTGSNEKLFFGSGTQLSVL.

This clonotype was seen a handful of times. The CDR3 DNA sequence: TGCAGTCAATATTCCCCAGACAGGTTGGAAAATGAGCAGTTCTTC. It encodes CSQYSPDRLENEQFF. V and J are TRBV20-1 and TRBJ2-1, with TRBD1 as a possible D gene (6 bases). This CDR3 contains 15 residues. Germline CDR1 reads DFQATT; CDR2 reads SNEGSKA (reference sequence). V was cut by 8 bases and J by 7 bases, with 24 bases left in between.

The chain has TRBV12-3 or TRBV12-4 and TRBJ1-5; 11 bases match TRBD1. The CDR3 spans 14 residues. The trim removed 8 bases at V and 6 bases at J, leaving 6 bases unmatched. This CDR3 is CASLGQGEGQPQHF. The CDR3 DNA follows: TGTGCCAGCCTGGGACAGGGGGAAGGTCAGCCCCAGCATTTT.

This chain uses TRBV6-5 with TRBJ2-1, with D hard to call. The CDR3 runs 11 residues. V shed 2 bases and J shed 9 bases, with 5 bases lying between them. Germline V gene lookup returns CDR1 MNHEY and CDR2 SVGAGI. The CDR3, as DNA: TGTGCCAGCAGTTACATGGGTGAGCAGTTCTTC. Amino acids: CASSYMGEQFF.

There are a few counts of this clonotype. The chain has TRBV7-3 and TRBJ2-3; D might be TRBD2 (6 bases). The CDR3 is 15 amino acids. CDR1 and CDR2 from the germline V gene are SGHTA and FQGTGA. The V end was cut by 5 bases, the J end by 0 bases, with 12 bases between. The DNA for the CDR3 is TGTGCCAGCAGCCCGAACAGCGGGAGCACAGATACGCAGTATTTT. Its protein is CASSPNSGSTDTQYF.

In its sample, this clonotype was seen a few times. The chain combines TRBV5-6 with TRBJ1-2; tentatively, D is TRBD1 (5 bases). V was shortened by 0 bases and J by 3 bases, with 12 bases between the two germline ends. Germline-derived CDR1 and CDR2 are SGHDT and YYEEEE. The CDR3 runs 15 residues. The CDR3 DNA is TGTGCCAGCAGCTTGGGTCCAGGGAGCGACTATGGCTACACCTTC. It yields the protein CASSLGPGSDYGYTF.

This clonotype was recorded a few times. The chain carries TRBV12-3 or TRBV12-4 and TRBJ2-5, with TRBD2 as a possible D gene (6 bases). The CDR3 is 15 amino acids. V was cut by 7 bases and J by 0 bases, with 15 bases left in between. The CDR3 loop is CASKSSGAYQETQYF. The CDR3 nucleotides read TGTGCCAGCAAGAGTAGCGGCGCGTACCAAGAGACCCAGTACTTC.